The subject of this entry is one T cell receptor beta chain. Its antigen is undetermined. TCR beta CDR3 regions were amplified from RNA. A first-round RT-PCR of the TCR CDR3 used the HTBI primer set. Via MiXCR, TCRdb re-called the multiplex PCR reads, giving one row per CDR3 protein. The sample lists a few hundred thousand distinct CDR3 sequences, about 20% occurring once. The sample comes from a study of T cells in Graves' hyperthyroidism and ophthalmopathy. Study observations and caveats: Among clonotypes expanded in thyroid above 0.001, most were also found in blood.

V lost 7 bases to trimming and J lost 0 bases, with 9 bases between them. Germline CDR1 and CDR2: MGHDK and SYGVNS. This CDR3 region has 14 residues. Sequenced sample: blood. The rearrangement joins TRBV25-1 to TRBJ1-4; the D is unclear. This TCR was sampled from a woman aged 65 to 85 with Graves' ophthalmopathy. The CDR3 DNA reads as TGTGCCAGCACCGGAGGTGCAACTAATGAAAAACTGTTTTTT. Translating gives CASTGGATNEKLFF.